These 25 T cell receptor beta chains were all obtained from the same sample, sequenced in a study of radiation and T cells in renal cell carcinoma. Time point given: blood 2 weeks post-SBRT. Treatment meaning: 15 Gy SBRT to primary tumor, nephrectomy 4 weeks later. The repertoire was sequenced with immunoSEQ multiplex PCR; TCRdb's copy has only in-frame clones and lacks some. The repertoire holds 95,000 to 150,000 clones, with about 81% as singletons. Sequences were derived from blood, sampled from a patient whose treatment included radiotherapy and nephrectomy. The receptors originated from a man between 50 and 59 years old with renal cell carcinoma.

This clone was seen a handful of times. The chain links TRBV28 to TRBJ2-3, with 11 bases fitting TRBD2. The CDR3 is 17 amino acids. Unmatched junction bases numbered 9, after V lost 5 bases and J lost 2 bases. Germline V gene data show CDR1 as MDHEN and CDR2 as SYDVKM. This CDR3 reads CASSLGTSGRLTDTQYF. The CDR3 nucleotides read TGTGCCAGCAGTCTCGGGACTAGCGGAAGGCTCACAGATACGCAGTATTTT. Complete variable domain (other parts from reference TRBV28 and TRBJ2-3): DVKVTQSSRYLVKRTGEKVFLECVQDMDHENMFWYRQDPGLGLRLIYFSYDVKMKEKGDIPEGYSVSREKKERFSLILESASTNQTSMYLCASSLGTSGRLTDTQYFGPGTRLTVL.

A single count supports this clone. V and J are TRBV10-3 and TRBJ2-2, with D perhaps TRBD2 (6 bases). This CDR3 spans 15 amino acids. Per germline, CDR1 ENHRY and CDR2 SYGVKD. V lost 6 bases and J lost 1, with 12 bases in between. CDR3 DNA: TGTGCCATCAGGCCCGGGAGCGAGAACACCGGGGAGCTGTTTTTT. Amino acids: CAIRPGSENTGELFF.

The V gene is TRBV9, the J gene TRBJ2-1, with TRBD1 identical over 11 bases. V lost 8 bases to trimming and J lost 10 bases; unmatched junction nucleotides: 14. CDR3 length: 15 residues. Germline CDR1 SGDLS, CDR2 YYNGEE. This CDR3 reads CASSRSQGQGEEQFF. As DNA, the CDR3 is TGTGCCAGTTCTAGGAGCCAGGGACAGGGGGAAGAGCAGTTCTTC.

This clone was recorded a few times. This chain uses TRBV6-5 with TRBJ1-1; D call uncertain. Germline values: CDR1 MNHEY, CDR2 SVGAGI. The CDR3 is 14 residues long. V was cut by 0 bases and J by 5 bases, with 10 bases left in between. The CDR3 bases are TGTGCCAGCAGTTACTCGCCCCGTTGGACTGAAGCTTTCTTT. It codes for CASSYSPRWTEAFF.

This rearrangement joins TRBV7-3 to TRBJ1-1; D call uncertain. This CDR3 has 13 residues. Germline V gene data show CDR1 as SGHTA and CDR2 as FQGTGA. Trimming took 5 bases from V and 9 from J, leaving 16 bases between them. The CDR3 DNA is TGTGCCAGCAGCGACATCATCGACTCTCAAGCTTTCTTT. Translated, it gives CASSDIIDSQAFF.

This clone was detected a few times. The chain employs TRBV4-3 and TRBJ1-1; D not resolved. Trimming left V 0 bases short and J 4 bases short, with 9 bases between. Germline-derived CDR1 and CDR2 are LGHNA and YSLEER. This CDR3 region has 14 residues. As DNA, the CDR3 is TGCGCCAGCAGCCAAGAAACGCGGGCCACTGAAGCTTTCTTT. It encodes CASSQETRATEAFF.

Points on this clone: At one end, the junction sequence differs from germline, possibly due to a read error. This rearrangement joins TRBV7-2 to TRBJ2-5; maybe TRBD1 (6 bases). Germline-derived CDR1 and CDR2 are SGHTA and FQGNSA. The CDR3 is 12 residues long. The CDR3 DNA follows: TGTGCCAGCAGCTTAGTAGGGGACACGGACGACTTC. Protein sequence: CASSLVGDTDDF.

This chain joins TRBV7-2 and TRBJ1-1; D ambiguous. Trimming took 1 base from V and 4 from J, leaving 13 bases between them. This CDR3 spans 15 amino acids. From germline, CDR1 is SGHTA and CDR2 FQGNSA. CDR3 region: CASSLDLLGGTEAFF. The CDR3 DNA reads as TGTGCCAGCAGCTTAGATTTATTGGGAGGCACTGAAGCTTTCTTT.

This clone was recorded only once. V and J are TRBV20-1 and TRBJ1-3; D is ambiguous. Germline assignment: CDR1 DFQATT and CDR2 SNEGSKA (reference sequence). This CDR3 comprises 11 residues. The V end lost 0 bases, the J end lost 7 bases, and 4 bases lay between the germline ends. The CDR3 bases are TGCAGTGCTAGAGACCGGAACACCATATATTTT. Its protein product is CSARDRNTIYF.

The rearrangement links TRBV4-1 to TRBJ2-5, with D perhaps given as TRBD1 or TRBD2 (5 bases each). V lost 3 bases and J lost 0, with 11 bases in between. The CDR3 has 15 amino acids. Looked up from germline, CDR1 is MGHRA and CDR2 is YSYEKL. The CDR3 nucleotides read TGCGCCAGCAGCCACCGAGGGGCGAACCAAGAGACCCAGTACTTC. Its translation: CASSHRGANQETQYF.

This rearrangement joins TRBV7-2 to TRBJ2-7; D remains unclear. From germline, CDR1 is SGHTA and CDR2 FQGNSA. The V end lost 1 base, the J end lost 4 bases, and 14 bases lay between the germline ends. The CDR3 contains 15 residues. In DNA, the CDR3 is TGTGCCAGCAGCTTAGTGGCGGATGGGCGGTACGAGCAGTACTTC. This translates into CASSLVADGRYEQYF.

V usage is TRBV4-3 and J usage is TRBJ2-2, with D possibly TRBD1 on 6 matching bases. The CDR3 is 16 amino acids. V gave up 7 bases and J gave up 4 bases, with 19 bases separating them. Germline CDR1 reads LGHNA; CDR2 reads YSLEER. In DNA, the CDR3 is TGCGCCAGCATCGCCATACAGGGTCGCGTCACCGGGGAGCTGTTTTTT. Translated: CASIAIQGRVTGELFF.

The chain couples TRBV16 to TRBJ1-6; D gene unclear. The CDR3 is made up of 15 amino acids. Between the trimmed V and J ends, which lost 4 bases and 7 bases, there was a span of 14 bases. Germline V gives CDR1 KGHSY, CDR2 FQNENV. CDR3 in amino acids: CASSPGQQRNSPLHF. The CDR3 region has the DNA TGTGCCAGCAGCCCCGGTCAACAGAGGAATTCACCCCTCCACTTT.

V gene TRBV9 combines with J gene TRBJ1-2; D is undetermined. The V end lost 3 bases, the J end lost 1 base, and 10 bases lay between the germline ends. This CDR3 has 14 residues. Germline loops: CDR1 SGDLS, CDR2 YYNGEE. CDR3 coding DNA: TGTGCCAGCAGCGCCCTGGGGAGTAACTATGGCTACACCTTC. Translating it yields CASSALGSNYGYTF.

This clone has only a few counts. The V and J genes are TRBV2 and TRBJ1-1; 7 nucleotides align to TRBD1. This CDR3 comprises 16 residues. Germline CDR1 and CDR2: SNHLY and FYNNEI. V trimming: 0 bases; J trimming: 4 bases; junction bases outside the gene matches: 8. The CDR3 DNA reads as TGTGCCAGCAGTGAAGCAAGGTCGACAGGGACCACTGAAGCTTTCTTT. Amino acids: CASSEARSTGTTEAFF.

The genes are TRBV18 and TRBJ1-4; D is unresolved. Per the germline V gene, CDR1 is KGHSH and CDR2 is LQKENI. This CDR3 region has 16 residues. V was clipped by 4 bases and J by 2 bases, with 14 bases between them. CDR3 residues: CASSLLPLVTNEKLFF. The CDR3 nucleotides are TGTGCCAGCTCACTACTCCCGTTGGTGACTAATGAAAAACTGTTTTTT. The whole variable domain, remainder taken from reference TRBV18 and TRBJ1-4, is NAGVMQNPRHLVRRRGQEARLRCSPMKGHSHVYWYRQLPEEGLKFMVYLQKENIIDESGMPKERFSAEFPKEGPSILRIQQVVRGDSAAYFCASSLLPLVTNEKLFFGSGTQLSVL.

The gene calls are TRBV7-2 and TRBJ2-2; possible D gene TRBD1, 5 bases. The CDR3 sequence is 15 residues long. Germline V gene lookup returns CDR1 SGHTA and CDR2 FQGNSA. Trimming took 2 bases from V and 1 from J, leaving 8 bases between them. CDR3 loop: CASSLMGQNTGELFF. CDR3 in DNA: TGTGCCAGCAGCTTAATGGGGCAGAACACCGGGGAGCTGTTTTTT.

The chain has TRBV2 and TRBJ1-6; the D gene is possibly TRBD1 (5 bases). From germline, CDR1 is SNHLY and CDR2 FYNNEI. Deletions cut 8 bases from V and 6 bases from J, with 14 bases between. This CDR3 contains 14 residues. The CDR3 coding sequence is TGTGCCAGCTCCTCGGCAGGGACTAATTCACCCCTCCACTTT. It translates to CASSSAGTNSPLHF.

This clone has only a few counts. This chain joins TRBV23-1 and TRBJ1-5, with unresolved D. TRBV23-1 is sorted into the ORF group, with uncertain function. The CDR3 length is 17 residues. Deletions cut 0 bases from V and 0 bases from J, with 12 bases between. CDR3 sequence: CASSQSLDKYSNQPQHF. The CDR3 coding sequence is TGCGCCAGCAGTCAATCCCTCGACAAGTATAGCAATCAGCCCCAGCATTTT.

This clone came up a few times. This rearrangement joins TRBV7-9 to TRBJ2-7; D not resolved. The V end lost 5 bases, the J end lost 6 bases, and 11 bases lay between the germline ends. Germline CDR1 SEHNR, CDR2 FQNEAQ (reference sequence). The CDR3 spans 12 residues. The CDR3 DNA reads TGTGCCAGCAGCGTGAATTATGTCGAGCAGTACTTC. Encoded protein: CASSVNYVEQYF.

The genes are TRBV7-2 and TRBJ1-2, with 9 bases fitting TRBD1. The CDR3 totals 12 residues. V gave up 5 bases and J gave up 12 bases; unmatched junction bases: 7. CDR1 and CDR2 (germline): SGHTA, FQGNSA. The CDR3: CASSIQGAIHTF. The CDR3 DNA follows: TGTGCCAGCAGCATACAGGGGGCCATCCACACCTTC. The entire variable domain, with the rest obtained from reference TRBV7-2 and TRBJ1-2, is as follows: GAGVSQSPSNKVTEKGKDVELRCDPISGHTALYWYRQSLGQGLEFLIYFQGNSAPDKSGLPSDRFSAERTGGSVSTLTIQRTQQEDSAVYLCASSIQGAIHTFGSGTRLTVV.

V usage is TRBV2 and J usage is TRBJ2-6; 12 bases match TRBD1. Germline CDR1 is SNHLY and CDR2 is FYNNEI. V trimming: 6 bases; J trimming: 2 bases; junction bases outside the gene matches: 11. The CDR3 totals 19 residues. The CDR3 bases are TGTGCCAGCAGCGGAGGGACAGGGGGCGCGGAAACTGGGGCCAACGTCCTGACTTTC. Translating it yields CASSGGTGGAETGANVLTF.

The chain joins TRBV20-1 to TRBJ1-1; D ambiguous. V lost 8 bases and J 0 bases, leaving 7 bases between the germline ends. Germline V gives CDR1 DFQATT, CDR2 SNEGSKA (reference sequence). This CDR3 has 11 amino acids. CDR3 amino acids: CSPVVNTEAFF. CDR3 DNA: TGCAGTCCGGTGGTGAACACTGAAGCTTTCTTT.

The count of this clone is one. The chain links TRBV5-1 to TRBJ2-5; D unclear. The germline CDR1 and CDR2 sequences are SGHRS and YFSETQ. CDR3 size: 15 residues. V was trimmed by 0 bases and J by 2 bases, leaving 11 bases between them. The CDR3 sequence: CASSLGVGIQETQYF. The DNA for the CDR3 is TGCGCCAGCAGCTTGGGCGTAGGGATACAAGAGACCCAGTACTTC.

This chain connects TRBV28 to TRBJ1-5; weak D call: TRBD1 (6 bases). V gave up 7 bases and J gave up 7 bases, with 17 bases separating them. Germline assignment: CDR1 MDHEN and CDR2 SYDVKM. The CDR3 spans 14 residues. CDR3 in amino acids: CASNPTPGAQPQHF. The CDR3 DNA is TGTGCCAGCAATCCGACCCCAGGGGCGCAGCCCCAGCATTTT.